The 32 T cell receptor beta chains below were found in one sample sequenced in a study of tumor and adjacent non-tumor tissue in lung cancer. The template was RNA from unsorted bulk tissue. The library came from three nested PCR rounds adapted from ARM-PCR protocols. One entry per CDR3 protein results from TCRdb running MiXCR on the multiplex PCR reads. The repertoire holds about 200,000 distinct CDR3 sequences, 71% seen once, with around 25% in the top ten. The sequenced material came from lung tumor tissue. These receptors came from a man aged 55 to 70 with non-small cell lung cancer.

This clonotype was observed a handful of times. A much larger clonotype is one base distant, so this may be a read error. The chain couples TRBV11-2 to TRBJ2-3; a possible D gene is TRBD2 (7 bases). Germline V gives CDR1 SGHAT, CDR2 FQNNGV. V was trimmed by 5 bases and J by 11 bases, leaving 17 bases between them. The CDR3 extends over 13 amino acids. Here the CDR3 DNA reads TGTGCCAGCAGCCCCGGACTAGGGGGTGGGCAGTATTTT. Translating gives CASSPGLGGGQYF.

Worth noting for this clonotype: A much larger clone is a single base away; this may be a read error. The chain employs TRBV4-3 and TRBJ1-1, with a possible D match to TRBD1 (5 bases). V was clipped by 4 bases and J by 10 bases, with 16 bases between them. The CDR3 totals 13 residues. Per germline, CDR1 LGHNA and CDR2 YSLEER. CDR3 region: CASSPQVGGRAFF. Here the CDR3 DNA reads TGCGCCAGCAGCCCACAGGTGGGCGGGAGAGCTTTCTTT.

This chain joins TRBV20-1 and TRBJ2-2; D perhaps matches TRBD2 (6 bases). The CDR3 runs 12 residues. The V gene's germline CDR1 is DFQATT and CDR2 SNEGSKA (reference sequence). CDR3 coding DNA: TGCAATGCGGGACGAGGGACTGGGGAGCTGTTTTTT. Its protein product is CNAGRGTGELFF.

Comment on this clonotype: This sequence may be a read error, since a much larger clone differs from it by one base. The rearrangement uses TRBV12-3 or TRBV12-4 and TRBJ1-5; possible D gene TRBD1, 5 bases. This CDR3 has 16 amino acids. The CDR3 spells CASRLTGRESNQPQHF. Written as DNA, the CDR3 is TGTGCCAGCCGTTTAACTGGCAGGGAATCCAATCAGCCCCAGCATTTT.

The sample holds a few counts of this clonotype. This could be a read error, since a much larger clone is one nucleotide away. The chain recombines TRBV11-2 with TRBJ1-4, with 9 bases aligning to TRBD1. CDR1 SGHAT and CDR2 FQNNGV come from the germline V gene. The V and J ends lost 5 bases and 8 bases, in that order; junction bases with no gene match: 6. The CDR3 contains 14 residues. DNA of the CDR3: TGTGCCAGCAGCCTAACAGGGGGCTGGGAAAAACTGTTTTTT. It codes for CASSLTGGWEKLFF.

Concerning this clonotype itself: Just one base apart from a much larger clone, this may be a read error. The V gene is TRBV4-2, the J gene TRBJ2-6; weak D call: TRBD1 (5 bases). Germline V lookup: CDR1 LGHNA, CDR2 YNFKEQ. V lost 1 base and J 0 bases, leaving 19 bases between the germline ends. The CDR3 covers 20 residues. The CDR3 loop is CASSQVTPRQGSSGANVLTF. The CDR3 nucleotides read TGTGCCAGCAGCCAAGTAACCCCGAGGCAGGGAAGCTCTGGGGCCAACGTCCTGACTTTC.

A remark on this clonotype: The final CDR3 position lacks the conserved phenylalanine or tryptophan, pointing to a likely read error. The rearrangement uses TRBV5-4 and TRBJ2-7; D uncertain. V dropped 4 bases and J dropped 2 bases, with 19 bases sitting between them. The CDR3 has 16 amino acids. The germline V gene has CDR1 SGHNT and CDR2 YYREEE (reference sequence). The CDR3 here is CASSPAPTGKTYEQYI. The DNA of the CDR3 is TGTGCCAGCAGCCCCGCCCCGACGGGCAAGACCTACGAGCAGTACATC.

About this clonotype itself: A read error may account for a junction end that differs from germline. V gene TRBV12-3 or TRBV12-4 combines with J gene TRBJ1-4; no reliable D call. This CDR3 is 14 amino acids long. In nucleotides, the CDR3 is TGTGCCAGCAGAAACCCAACTGACAATGAAAAACTGGTTTTT. Protein: CASRNPTDNEKLVF.

The gene calls are TRBV11-2 and TRBJ2-1; 8 bases map to TRBD2. Germline V lookup: CDR1 SGHAT, CDR2 FQNNGV. The CDR3 extends over 14 amino acids. The V segment lost 6 bases and the J segment 5 bases; nucleotides outside the gene matches: 6. The CDR3 nucleotides read TGTGCCAGCAGTACTAGCGGTATAAACAATGAGCAGTTCTTC. Protein product: CASSTSGINNEQFF.

Of note for this clonotype: A much larger clone lies a single base off, so this may be a read error. The chain employs TRBV11-3 and TRBJ2-1; TRBD2 matches 13 bases. V trimming: 6 bases; J trimming: 3 bases; junction bases outside the gene matches: 11. The length of the CDR3 is 18 residues. Germline V gives CDR1 SGHNT, CDR2 YENEEA. CDR3 sequence reads: CASRRSLAGGYNYNEQFF. The CDR3 coding sequence is TGTGCCAGCAGACGTTCACTAGCGGGAGGGTACAACTACAATGAGCAGTTCTTC.

This chain connects TRBV6-2 or TRBV6-3 to TRBJ2-7, with TRBD1 identical over 7 bases. Unmatched junction bases numbered 11, after V lost 5 bases and J lost 4 bases. CDR1 is MNHEY and CDR2 is SVGEGT in the germline V gene. The CDR3 runs 15 residues. The CDR3 reads CASSLDGTAKYEQYF. The DNA for the CDR3 is TGTGCCAGCAGTCTCGACGGGACAGCCAAATACGAGCAGTACTTC.

By share, this clonotype ranks as medium-sized (0.01 to 0.1%). This chain uses TRBV11-3 with TRBJ1-1; weak D call: TRBD1 (6 bases). The V and J ends lost 7 bases and 4 bases respectively, with 13 bases between them. Germline CDR1 reads SGHNT; CDR2 reads YENEEA. The CDR3 spans 13 residues. The CDR3: CASTAQGGTEAFF. CDR3 bases: TGTGCCAGCACCGCACAGGGAGGCACTGAAGCTTTCTTT.

On this clonotype: Germline and junction disagree at one end, which may indicate a read error. The chain employs TRBV4-3 and TRBJ2-6; D might be TRBD2 (7 bases). Germline CDR1 LGHNA, CDR2 YSLEER. This CDR3 has 16 amino acids. CDR3 sequence: CASSQVRGEGSNVLTF. The CDR3 bases are TGCGCTAGCAGCCAAGTGAGGGGGGAGGGGTCCAACGTCCTGACTTTC.

As concerns this clonotype: A read error may account for a junction end that differs from germline. The chain is built from TRBV12-3 or TRBV12-4 and TRBJ1-5, with D perhaps matching TRBD1 (6 bases). This CDR3 region has 17 residues. This CDR3 is CASSRVWGGASNQAQHF. The CDR3 DNA sequence: TGTGCCAGCAGCCGAGTGTGGGGGGGCGCAAGCAATCAGGCCCAGCATTTT.

Turning to this clonotype: One end of the junction does not line up with germline, which may come from a read error. V gene TRBV12-3 or TRBV12-4 combines with J gene TRBJ2-2; D perhaps matches TRBD1 (5 bases). CDR3 length: 14 amino acids. The CDR3 nucleotides are TGTGTCAGCTCAACGATGGGGCGTACGGGGGAGCTGTTTTTT. It is translated as CVSSTMGRTGELFF.

This clonotype has only a few counts. The chain has TRBV20-1 and TRBJ2-7; 7 bases map to TRBD2. The J segment lost 1 base and the V segment lost 5 bases, leaving 8 bases of the junction unmatched. Germline V gene lookup returns CDR1 DFQATT and CDR2 SNEGSKA (reference sequence). CDR3 size: 14 residues. The chain's CDR3 is CSARGAGESYEQYF. The DNA of the CDR3 is TGCAGTGCTCGTGGTGCGGGGGAATCCTACGAGCAGTACTTC.

A remark on this clonotype: A read error may explain this, as a much larger clone is one base away. The chain carries TRBV12-3 or TRBV12-4 and TRBJ1-2, with D possibly matching TRBD1 (6 bases). There are 15 residues in the CDR3. V lost 6 bases and J 8 bases, leaving 22 bases between the germline ends. Here the CDR3 DNA reads TGTGCCAGCAGCCCAGACAGGTTCCACGGTAGGGGCTACACCTTC. It translates to CASSPDRFHGRGYTF.

Details on this clonotype: One end of the junction fails to match germline, which may point to a read error. This chain links TRBV11-2 with TRBJ1-2; 7 bases are shared with TRBD1. This CDR3 spans 13 amino acids. The germline CDR1 and CDR2 sequences are SGHAT and FQNNGV. CDR3 DNA sequence: TGTGGCAGCAGCCCCCCAGGGGGTTATGGCTACACCTTC. Protein product: CGSSPPGGYGYTF.

To note about this clonotype: In this CDR3 the conserved last residue, phenylalanine or tryptophan, is missing, so a read error is likely. This chain links TRBV11-2 with TRBJ1-1, with 8 bases fitting TRBD1. Germline values: CDR1 SGHAT, CDR2 FQNNGV. CDR3 size: 15 residues. The CDR3 spells CAGSFTDRVNTEAFI. The CDR3 DNA reads TGTGCCGGCAGCTTCACGGACAGGGTGAACACTGAAGCTTTCATT.

Turning to this clonotype: This could be a read error, since a much larger clone is one nucleotide away. J is TRBJ1-5 and V is TRBV12-3 or TRBV12-4; 9 bases agree with TRBD1. The CDR3 totals 15 residues. CDR3 protein: CANSSRTGVNQPQHF. CDR3 sequence (DNA): TGTGCCAACAGTTCTAGGACAGGGGTAAATCAGCCCCAGCATTTT.

This clonotype has just a few counts. A single base separates this from a much larger clone, so it may be a read error. The V gene is TRBV20-1, the J gene TRBJ2-1; D not resolved. Trimming took 5 bases from V and 8 from J, leaving 7 bases between them. The CDR3 totals 10 residues. From germline, CDR1 is DFQATT and CDR2 SNEGSKA (reference sequence). The DNA of the CDR3 is TGCAGTGCTTGGACGGATGAGCAGTTCTTC. It translates to CSAWTDEQFF.

The V call is TRBV20-1, the J call TRBJ2-5; possible D gene TRBD1, 5 bases. The CDR3 spans 15 residues. The V end lost 1 base, the J end lost 5 bases, and 17 bases lay between the germline ends. Germline CDR1 and CDR2: DFQATT and SNEGSKA (reference sequence). The CDR3 nucleotides are TGCAGTGCTAGAGGACAAGGCGCGAAGGGGGAGACCCAGTACTTC. Amino acid sequence: CSARGQGAKGETQYF.

This clonotype was seen more than once but under ten times. The genes are TRBV6-5 and TRBJ1-2; D perhaps matches TRBD1 (5 bases). Trimming left V 6 bases short and J 8 bases short, with 16 bases between. CDR1 MNHEY and CDR2 SVGAGI come from the germline V gene. This CDR3 is built from 13 residues. The chain's CDR3 is CASRQTEPGGYTF. In nucleotides, the CDR3 is TGTGCCAGCAGGCAGACAGAGCCCGGGGGCTACACCTTC.

This clonotype was seen at least ten times. This chain connects TRBV12-3 or TRBV12-4 to TRBJ1-2; no reliable D call. V was cut by 8 bases and J by 8 bases, with 12 bases left in between. The CDR3 has 11 residues. Here the CDR3 reads CASEGGRGYTF. CDR3 DNA sequence: TGTGCCAGCGAAGGAGGGCGCGGCTACACCTTC.

This clonotype has just one count. This may arise from a read error, as a much more abundant clone is one base away. The chain combines TRBV6-1 with TRBJ1-6, with a possible D match to TRBD1 (6 bases). Germline CDR1 is MNHNS and CDR2 is SASEGT. Trimming cost V 7 bases and J 2 bases, with 9 bases left between them. This CDR3 has 14 residues. This chain's CDR3 is CASIRTAYNSPLHF. CDR3 bases: TGTGCCAGCATCCGGACAGCCTATAATTCACCCCTCCACTTT.

This rearrangement joins TRBV6-2 or TRBV6-3 to TRBJ2-7, with unresolved D. Germline CDR1 MNHEY, CDR2 SVGEGT. CDR3 size: 14 residues. The V end was cut by 9 bases, the J end by 0 bases, with 15 bases between. The CDR3: CASSLPTPSYEQYF. The DNA of the CDR3 is TGTGCCAGTAGTCTACCTACCCCCTCCTACGAGCAGTACTTC.

Worth noting for this clonotype: The missing conserved phenylalanine or tryptophan at the end of this CDR3 makes a read error likely. The DNA is left out, because the CDR3 cannot be placed on it with certainty; the CDR3 is given as TCRdb lists it. This chain links TRBV12-1 with TRBJ2-2. TRBV12-1 is shown as a pseudogene. The CDR3 spans 16 residues, counting both ends. CDR3 sequence reads: CTSSSTRQKNTGELFY.

As DNA, the CDR3 is TGTGCCAGCAGCCGCGAGGTGGCGAACACTGAAGCTTTCTTT. Translated: CASSREVANTEAFF. This chain links TRBV7-8 with TRBJ1-1; no clear D. Trimming cost V 5 bases and J 1 base, with 11 bases left between them. The CDR3 totals 14 residues. Germline V gene data show CDR1 as SGHVS and CDR2 as FQNEAQ.

This clonotype came up once. One base away lies a much larger clone, so this may be a sequencing read error. The rearrangement links TRBV6-5 to TRBJ1-2; no clear D gene. CDR3 length equals 15 residues. Germline CDR1 is MNHEY and CDR2 is SVGAGI. CDR3 sequence (DNA): TGTGCCAACAGTTACTCGAGGATTTCTCCCTATGGCTACACCTTC. Protein: CANSYSRISPYGYTF.

A note on this clonotype: Since a much larger clone is just one base distant, this may be a read error. Here the CDR3 omits its conserved ending phenylalanine or tryptophan, so a read error is the likely source. The rearrangement links TRBV20-1 to TRBJ1-1, with a tentative D call TRBD1 (5 bases). V gave up 2 bases and J gave up 10 bases, with 11 bases separating them. The CDR3 extends over 11 amino acids. CDR1 is DFQATT, CDR2 SNEGSKA, per germline (reference sequence). CDR3 DNA sequence: TGCAGTGCTAGACAGACGAGGGGAGCTTTCATT. Protein product: CSARQTRGAFI.

Concerning this clonotype: This may arise from a read error, as a much more abundant clone is one base away. The chain recombines TRBV11-3 with TRBJ1-4; D remains ambiguous. Trimming removed 5 bases from V and 4 bases from J, with 11 bases in between. From germline, CDR1 is SGHNT and CDR2 YENEEA. The CDR3 extends over 14 amino acids. The CDR3: CASSRLRVNEKLFF. The DNA of the CDR3 is TGTGCCAGCAGCCGGCTAAGGGTTAATGAAAAACTGTTTTTT.

Comments on this clonotype: The germline gene is not matched at one end of the junction; a read error may be the cause. The genes are TRBV11-3 and TRBJ2-7, with 7 positions matching TRBD2. This CDR3 comprises 14 residues. From germline, CDR1 is SGHNT and CDR2 YENEEA. For the CDR3, the DNA is TGTGCCTGCAGCTTAACGGGGGGATCCCACGAGCAATACTTC. It yields the protein CACSLTGGSHEQYF.